The rows below give T cell receptor beta chains drawn from one sample of a study of T cells in Graves' hyperthyroidism and ophthalmopathy. One entry per CDR3 protein results from TCRdb running MiXCR on the multiplex PCR reads. The sample yields under 550,000 distinct CDR3 sequences, just under 20% seen once. The specimen was blood. The receptors were sampled from a middle-aged man with Graves' ophthalmopathy. The CDR3 runs from the conserved cysteine through the conserved F or W. D genes are given only for firm matches. Clone size is shown for a subset of rows, as once, few, many or a class of expanded clone.

v_call: TRBV3-1
clone_size: few
j_call: TRBJ1-5
d_call: -
cdr3_aa: CASSQGGRSQPQHF
cdr3_nt: TGTGCCAGCAGCCAGGGGGGGCGCAGTCAGCCCCAGCATTTT

v_call: TRBV2
clone_size: many
j_call: TRBJ1-5
d_call: -
cdr3_aa: CASSDTFNQPQHF
cdr3_nt: TGTGCCAGCAGTGACACCTTCAATCAGCCCCAGCATTTT

v_call: TRBV19
clone_size: few
j_call: TRBJ2-5
d_call: TRBD2
cdr3_aa: CATRSSGGIQETQYF
cdr3_nt: TGTGCCACCCGGTCGAGCGGGGGGATTCAAGAGACCCAGTACTTC

v_call: TRBV11-3
clone_size: few
j_call: TRBJ2-1
d_call: TRBD2
cdr3_aa: CASSATSGRGHEQFF
cdr3_nt: TGTGCCAGCAGCGCGACTAGCGGGAGAGGGCATGAGCAGTTCTTC

v_call: TRBV7-9
clone_size: few
j_call: TRBJ2-1
d_call: -
cdr3_aa: CASSFAGYEQFF
cdr3_nt: TGTGCCAGCAGCTTTGCGGGGTATGAGCAGTTCTTC

v_call: TRBV20-1
clone_size: many
j_call: TRBJ1-1
d_call: -
cdr3_aa: CSAVLLGREGEAFF
cdr3_nt: TGCAGTGCCGTTCTCTTGGGTAGGGAGGGCGAAGCTTTCTTT

v_call: TRBV7-2
clone_size: -
j_call: TRBJ2-2
d_call: -
cdr3_aa: CASSLGSGTGELFF
cdr3_nt: TGTGCCAGCAGCTTAGGGAGCGGCACCGGGGAGCTGTTTTTT

v_call: TRBV2
clone_size: -
j_call: TRBJ2-3
d_call: -
cdr3_aa: CASNPRSGTQYF
cdr3_nt: TGTGCCAGCAATCCAAGGAGCGGTACGCAGTATTTT

v_call: TRBV3-1
clone_size: many
j_call: TRBJ1-5
d_call: -
cdr3_aa: CASSQGLVRRGNQPQHF
cdr3_nt: TGTGCCAGCAGCCAAGGGCTGGTGCGAAGGGGCAATCAGCCCCAGCATTTT

v_call: TRBV28
clone_size: many
j_call: TRBJ2-5
d_call: TRBD2
cdr3_aa: CASSSLAAVYQETQYF
cdr3_nt: TGTGCCAGCAGTTCTCTAGCGGCCGTGTACCAAGAGACCCAGTACTTC

v_call: TRBV9
clone_size: few
j_call: TRBJ2-5
d_call: TRBD2
cdr3_aa: CASSVSTSAQETQYF
cdr3_nt: TGTGCCAGCAGCGTGTCGACTAGCGCACAAGAGACCCAGTACTTC

v_call: TRBV20-1
clone_size: many
j_call: TRBJ2-1
d_call: TRBD2
cdr3_aa: CSAYLAEKGEQFF
cdr3_nt: TGCAGTGCTTACCTAGCGGAAAAGGGTGAGCAGTTCTTC

v_call: TRBV9
clone_size: -
j_call: TRBJ2-5
d_call: TRBD2
cdr3_aa: CASSSGAGLNQETQYF
cdr3_nt: TGTGCCAGCAGCTCGGGAGCGGGGCTAAACCAAGAGACCCAGTACTTC

v_call: TRBV28
clone_size: many
j_call: TRBJ2-2
d_call: TRBD1
cdr3_aa: CASSPGTGGGTGELFF
cdr3_nt: TGTGCCAGCAGTCCGGGGACAGGGGGCGGGACCGGGGAGCTGTTTTTT

v_call: TRBV5-1
clone_size: many
j_call: TRBJ2-7
d_call: TRBD1
cdr3_aa: CASRTSWGQGAIMNEQYF
cdr3_nt: TGCGCCAGCAGGACAAGCTGGGGACAGGGGGCCATAATGAACGAGCAGTACTTC

v_call: TRBV30
clone_size: many
j_call: TRBJ1-1
d_call: TRBD1
cdr3_aa: CAWNRGTINTEAFF
cdr3_nt: TGTGCCTGGAACAGGGGGACTATAAACACTGAAGCTTTCTTT

v_call: TRBV12-3/TRBV12-4
clone_size: -
j_call: TRBJ2-6
d_call: -
cdr3_aa: CASSFAGAPGANVLTF
cdr3_nt: TGTGCCAGCAGTTTTGCGGGGGCCCCTGGGGCCAACGTCCTGACTTTC

v_call: TRBV7-2
clone_size: many
j_call: TRBJ1-5
d_call: -
cdr3_aa: CASSRRRGGGNQPQHF
cdr3_nt: TGTGCCAGCAGCCGTAGACGAGGGGGGGGCAATCAGCCCCAGCATTTT

v_call: TRBV27
clone_size: many
j_call: TRBJ2-1
d_call: -
cdr3_aa: CASSFRSPFSMGTLFNPYNEQFF
cdr3_nt: TGTGCCAGCAGTTTTAGATCCCCCTTCAGTATGGGAACATTATTTAACCCCTACAATGAGCAGTTCTTC

v_call: TRBV7-9
clone_size: many
j_call: TRBJ1-4
d_call: TRBD1
cdr3_aa: CASSQGQGNEKLFF
cdr3_nt: TGTGCCAGCAGCCAAGGACAGGGGAACGAAAAACTGTTTTTT

v_call: TRBV6-5
clone_size: many
j_call: TRBJ2-7
d_call: -
cdr3_aa: CASSYSPYEQYF
cdr3_nt: TGTGCCAGCAGTTACTCACCCTACGAGCAGTACTTC

v_call: TRBV3-1
clone_size: -
j_call: TRBJ1-6
d_call: -
cdr3_aa: CASSQGQAHSYNSPLHF
cdr3_nt: TGTGCCAGCAGCCAAGGGCAGGCACACTCCTATAATTCACCCCTCCACTTT

v_call: TRBV6-5
clone_size: few
j_call: TRBJ2-7
d_call: -
cdr3_aa: CASSYSPGHPSSYEQYF
cdr3_nt: TGTGCCAGCAGTTACTCGCCGGGCCACCCTAGCTCCTACGAGCAGTACTTC

v_call: TRBV12-3/TRBV12-4
clone_size: -
j_call: TRBJ2-3
d_call: TRBD2
cdr3_aa: CASSDGLAGGPDTQYF
cdr3_nt: TGTGCCAGCAGCGACGGACTAGCGGGGGGGCCGGATACGCAGTATTTT

v_call: TRBV7-9
clone_size: many
j_call: TRBJ2-1
d_call: -
cdr3_aa: CASSLEGWGGEQFF
cdr3_nt: TGTGCCAGCAGCTTAGAAGGGTGGGGTGGTGAGCAGTTCTTC

v_call: TRBV12-5
clone_size: few
j_call: TRBJ2-1
d_call: TRBD1
cdr3_aa: CASGPGTGAYNEQFF
cdr3_nt: TGTGCTAGTGGTCCAGGGACAGGGGCCTACAATGAGCAGTTCTTC

v_call: TRBV7-9
clone_size: few
j_call: TRBJ2-2
d_call: -
cdr3_aa: CASSLRGRNKGGPGELFF
cdr3_nt: TGTGCCAGCAGCTTACGCGGCAGGAATAAAGGAGGACCCGGGGAGCTGTTTTTT

v_call: TRBV5-1
clone_size: few
j_call: TRBJ1-1
d_call: -
cdr3_aa: CASTRLHGQMNTEAFF
cdr3_nt: TGCGCCAGCACTAGATTGCACGGACAGATGAACACTGAAGCTTTCTTT

v_call: TRBV19
clone_size: few
j_call: TRBJ1-1
d_call: -
cdr3_aa: CASSIFGGTEAFF
cdr3_nt: TGTGCCAGTAGTATTTTCGGGGGCACTGAAGCTTTCTTT

v_call: TRBV9
clone_size: few
j_call: TRBJ1-1
d_call: -
cdr3_aa: CASSVADWVNTEAFF
cdr3_nt: TGTGCCAGCAGCGTAGCGGATTGGGTGAACACTGAAGCTTTCTTT

v_call: TRBV6-1
clone_size: many
j_call: TRBJ2-3
d_call: TRBD2
cdr3_aa: CASSEPLAGMRTDTQYF
cdr3_nt: TGTGCCAGCAGTGAACCTTTAGCGGGGATGCGCACAGATACGCAGTATTTT

v_call: TRBV28
clone_size: -
j_call: TRBJ2-4
d_call: TRBD2
cdr3_aa: CASSLRVGGAKNIQYF
cdr3_nt: TGTGCCAGCAGTTTGAGGGTGGGGGGGGCCAAAAACATTCAGTACTTC

v_call: TRBV4-2
clone_size: -
j_call: TRBJ2-7
d_call: TRBD1
cdr3_aa: CASSQGDRGPYEQYF
cdr3_nt: TGTGCCAGCAGCCAAGGGGACAGGGGGCCCTACGAGCAGTACTTC

v_call: TRBV28
clone_size: few
j_call: TRBJ2-5
d_call: -
cdr3_aa: CASSEGWKTQYF
cdr3_nt: TGTGCCAGCAGTGAGGGGTGGAAGACCCAGTACTTC

v_call: TRBV15
clone_size: few
j_call: TRBJ2-7
d_call: TRBD2
cdr3_aa: CATSSDSRGGNEQYF
cdr3_nt: TGTGCCACCAGCAGTGACTCGCGGGGGGGGAACGAGCAGTACTTC

v_call: TRBV28
clone_size: few
j_call: TRBJ2-3
d_call: TRBD1
cdr3_aa: CASSHSSPDRGVTDTQYF
cdr3_nt: TGTGCCAGCAGCCACTCCAGCCCCGACAGGGGAGTTACAGATACGCAGTATTTT

v_call: TRBV9
clone_size: many
j_call: TRBJ2-3
d_call: TRBD2
cdr3_aa: CASSVSGGTRTDTQYF
cdr3_nt: TGTGCCAGCAGCGTATCTGGCGGGACTAGGACAGATACGCAGTATTTT

v_call: TRBV20-1
clone_size: many
j_call: TRBJ2-7
d_call: -
cdr3_aa: CSANEPRGFYEQYF
cdr3_nt: TGCAGTGCAAATGAACCACGCGGCTTCTACGAGCAGTACTTC

v_call: TRBV7-9
clone_size: -
j_call: TRBJ2-3
d_call: TRBD2
cdr3_aa: CASSLFQRGNTDTQYF
cdr3_nt: TGTGCCAGCAGCTTATTTCAGCGGGGCAACACAGATACGCAGTATTTT

v_call: TRBV11-1
clone_size: few
j_call: TRBJ2-1
d_call: TRBD2
cdr3_aa: CASSFLTSGRGHEQFF
cdr3_nt: TGTGCCAGCAGCTTTCTTACTAGCGGGAGAGGGCATGAGCAGTTCTTC

v_call: TRBV20-1
clone_size: many
j_call: TRBJ1-1
d_call: -
cdr3_aa: CSAREDIGEGNTEAFF
cdr3_nt: TGCAGTGCTAGGGAGGACATTGGTGAAGGAAACACTGAAGCTTTCTTT

v_call: TRBV27
clone_size: -
j_call: TRBJ2-7
d_call: -
cdr3_aa: CASSFLGENPYEQYF
cdr3_nt: TGTGCCAGCAGTTTTCTGGGGGAGAACCCCTACGAGCAGTACTTC

v_call: TRBV28
clone_size: -
j_call: TRBJ2-2
d_call: -
cdr3_aa: CASPTDSTGELFF
cdr3_nt: TGTGCCAGCCCCACCGATAGCACCGGGGAGCTGTTTTTT

v_call: TRBV20-1
clone_size: many
j_call: TRBJ2-4
d_call: -
cdr3_aa: CSAPGTGLAKNIQYF
cdr3_nt: TGCAGTGCCCCGGGGACGGGACTAGCCAAAAACATTCAGTACTTC

v_call: TRBV7-8
clone_size: many
j_call: TRBJ1-1
d_call: -
cdr3_aa: CASSFTAPDGYTEAFF
cdr3_nt: TGTGCCAGCAGCTTCACAGCGCCCGATGGGTACACTGAAGCTTTCTTT

v_call: TRBV7-9
clone_size: many
j_call: TRBJ2-2
d_call: -
cdr3_aa: CASSEILTGELFF
cdr3_nt: TGTGCCAGCAGCGAAATCCTCACCGGGGAGCTGTTTTTT

v_call: TRBV14
clone_size: -
j_call: TRBJ1-3
d_call: -
cdr3_aa: CASSQDRLRSSGNTIYF
cdr3_nt: TGTGCCAGCAGCCAAGATCGGTTACGGAGCTCTGGAAACACCATATATTTT

v_call: TRBV11-2
clone_size: -
j_call: TRBJ1-1
d_call: -
cdr3_aa: CASSLQGGIEAFF
cdr3_nt: TGTGCCAGCAGCTTACAAGGGGGAATTGAAGCTTTCTTT

v_call: TRBV20-1
clone_size: -
j_call: TRBJ2-7
d_call: TRBD2
cdr3_aa: CSARDSREVAYEQYF
cdr3_nt: TGCAGTGCTAGAGATTCGCGGGAGGTTGCCTACGAGCAGTACTTC

v_call: TRBV6-2/TRBV6-3
clone_size: -
j_call: TRBJ2-7
d_call: -
cdr3_aa: CASRPSEGARHEQYF
cdr3_nt: TGTGCCAGCAGGCCTAGCGAGGGGGCCAGGCACGAGCAGTACTTC

v_call: TRBV20-1
clone_size: many
j_call: TRBJ2-3
d_call: -
cdr3_aa: CSAFLGADTQYF
cdr3_nt: TGCAGTGCTTTCCTTGGGGCAGATACGCAGTATTTT

v_call: TRBV19
clone_size: -
j_call: TRBJ2-3
d_call: TRBD1
cdr3_aa: CASSIPTGEGTDTQYF
cdr3_nt: TGTGCCAGTAGTATCCCGACAGGGGAGGGCACAGATACGCAGTATTTT

v_call: TRBV7-9
clone_size: many
j_call: TRBJ2-1
d_call: -
cdr3_aa: CASSLGDGYNEQFF
cdr3_nt: TGTGCCAGCAGCTTAGGAGACGGCTACAATGAGCAGTTCTTC

v_call: TRBV28
clone_size: many
j_call: TRBJ2-7
d_call: TRBD2
cdr3_aa: CASRNRAGGSPYEQYF
cdr3_nt: TGTGCCAGCAGAAATAGAGCGGGAGGGTCACCCTACGAGCAGTACTTC

v_call: TRBV4-2
clone_size: -
j_call: TRBJ1-4
d_call: -
cdr3_aa: CASSLARGGGEKLFF
cdr3_nt: TGTGCCAGCAGCCTAGCCCGCGGGGGCGGTGAAAAACTGTTTTTT